This T cell receptor (beta chain) was recovered during a study of cytomegalovirus exposure and HLA in healthy donors listed by TCRdb under 2017. As for the study more broadly: An earlier analysis of roughly 570 of the donors reported over 250 Gb of sequence data and 95 million to 120 million unique TCR beta sequences obtained from about 180 million T cells. An early release covering more than 500 HLA-typed donors comprised about 320 gigabases of sequencing data and around 86 million unique TCR sequences. Among the approximately 400 genotyped donors, under 90% belonged to the genetic ancestry cluster associated with self-reported Caucasian donors. The study aimed to test whether signatures of past pathogen exposure could be identified by cataloging public T cell receptors. Using immunosequencing, the study profiled T cell repertoires from about 650 subjects and related those repertoires to cytomegalovirus serostatus. Besides the first cohort of 666 subjects, a separate validation cohort made up of roughly 130 different subjects was used. To predict cytomegalovirus infection status, the study combined high-throughput TCR immunosequencing, statistical association of individual TCRs with disease status, and machine learning. In a later analysis, previously published TCR beta repertoires from several hundred donors were re-analyzed and high-resolution HLA genotyping was added so that TCR occurrence patterns could be studied. The later analysis used no new phenotypic data to find candidate immune exposures, relying instead on TCR beta sequences and their occurrence across donors. In an earlier analysis of roughly 540 of the donors, high-throughput TCR beta sequencing was used to judge whether each TCR beta V gene segment behaved as functional or pseudogenic. Donor age, sex, ethnicity and CMV serostatus were compiled alongside the repertoire data. Genome-wide SNP genotypes for about 55% of the 666 donors were used in a later genetic analysis, which treated that subset as a discovery cohort. All discovery cohort repertoires had been generated using a single sequencing platform. Class I and class II HLA loci were covered by the typing at four-digit resolution. The number of typed donors differed by locus: about 620-640 for A, B, C, DRB1 and DQB1; roughly 510 for DQA1; 600 to 610 for DPA1; and 400 to 480 for DPB1. Because of strong linkage in the cohort, roughly five DR-DQ haplotypes were treated as single units for association and clustering. On average, around 230,000 unique TCR beta nucleotide sequences were sequenced per donor among 398 genotyped donors of the cohort, with roughly 18% of those sequences being non-productive. Overall study outcomes, separate from this receptor: CMV serostatus was the only immune exposure information available for the cohort. A cluster of highly shared sequence variants was judged likely to represent a technical artifact of the sequencing pipeline. In a later analysis, the rate of TCR association differed among HLA loci, with DRB1 alleles having the most associated TCRs and HLA-C alleles having the fewest. Approximately 18 rarely observed V segments, including chromosome 9 orphons, were excluded from the earlier analysis of about 610 of the donors because counts were too low. The authors suggested that the approach could potentially be extended to other disease states and immunological phenotypes. In a later analysis, HLA-associated TCR beta chains were found to be more clonally expanded and to have lower generation probabilities than equally common non-associated chains. Across donors, most TCR sequences were observed very rarely, whereas some public TCRs were present in many individuals. Most CMV-associated TCR beta chains appeared to be HLA-restricted in a later analysis, and the HLA associations seemed to be driven largely by CMV exposure. Correlated functional status among segregating V segments might reflect linkage disequilibrium, but an unknown experimental factor could not be ruled out. At a false discovery rate of 0.05, a later analysis linked 15,000 to 20,000 TCR beta sequences to specific HLA alleles. In an earlier analysis of about 550 of the donors, most TCR beta V segments were observed in productive rearrangements about 87% or about 30% of the time, broadly matching IMGT annotations. The cohort was sequenced for TCR beta chains only, and without alpha or paired-chain data the features that could be detected were limited. When HLA alleles, especially DR and DQ, strongly co-occurred, attributing TCR associations to individual alleles was difficult. A further reported finding was that TCR beta sequences accurately predicted the HLA-A and HLA-B alleles for most subjects in the first cohort. Because the 87-base-pair reads could not distinguish some IMGT-functional V segments, including TRBV6-2 and TRBV6-3, those segments were excluded. Roughly uniform sequencing depth across donors was assumed in presence/absence analyses, although this assumption may not hold. Compared with the approximately 670-donor mean, donors in an Asian-associated ancestry cluster had fewer N-insertions in productive TCRs, according to a later genetic analysis. Because HLA typing was unavailable for some donors at each locus, only the typed subset was used in association tests. In vitro tests confirmed that a few of the cytomegalovirus-associated TCR beta chains recognize cytomegalovirus antigens. V-gene and J-gene trimming of TCR beta chains was associated with a missense DCLRE1C variant in a later genetic analysis, and the association was replicated in an independent cohort. In the study, around 150 TCR beta chains were listed as associated with cytomegalovirus. Cytomegalovirus status was reported to be diagnosed by the classifier with high specificity and sensitivity in both the original and validation cohorts. According to a later analysis, parvovirus B19, influenza, CMV and Epstein-Barr virus appeared linked to several top co-occurrence clusters.

In regard to this clone: Its antigen is unknown. No per-base quality is available; no much larger clone lies one base away.

V trim: 1 base; J trim: 5 bases; unmatched bases: 6. The CDR3 spans 17 residues, from the cysteine through the phenylalanine. CDR3 DNA only is kept here, 51 bases in frame from base 1. The germline V gene (reference sequence) yields SEHNR for CDR1 and FQNEAQ for CDR2. The receptor library was made with the immunoSEQ multiplex PCR assay. The multiplex PCR relied on a mix of 60 forward primers for TCR Vbeta segments and 13 reverse primers for TCR Jbeta segments. The CDR3 region of rearranged TCR beta genes was amplified from genomic DNA with a multiplex PCR assay. Amplified TCR beta libraries were sequenced as 87-base-pair reads on the Illumina HiSeq System. As for the original processing: A later analysis tallied 70 million to 100 million unique TCR beta chains across the 660 or so repertoires, and approximately 12 million of those chains were shared by two or more donors. Raw reads were error-corrected and collapsed into unique sequences by a nearest-neighbor algorithm in which closely related sequences were merged to remove PCR and sequencing errors. Alignment of CDR3 sequences to IMGT reference sequences was used to assign V, D and J gene segments. For a sequence to be retained, a match of at least six nucleotides was required to both a V gene segment and a J gene segment. Rearrangements were classified as productive when the CDR3 lacked stop codons and remained in frame with V and J, and all other rearrangements were classified as non-productive. Following IMGT convention, CDR3 was defined as the stretch from the second conserved V-encoded cysteine up to the conserved J-encoded phenylalanine. The earlier analysis of some 540 of the donors excluded any sequence lacking an unambiguous match to a single V gene segment. In an earlier analysis of 587 of the donors, a V segment was called functional when productive rearrangements were above 56.7%, and segregating when the standard deviation between donors exceeded 5%. To diagnose cytomegalovirus status from the catalog of TCR beta chain sequences, a statistical classification framework was built. A later analysis assigned V and J genes by comparing TCR nucleotide sequences with IMGT/GENE-DB human TR gene sequences. A later analysis assigned CDR3 sequences and most-parsimonious VDJ recombination scenarios with the TCRdist pipeline. In a later analysis, each TCR beta chain was defined by its CDR3 amino acid sequence together with its V-gene family, and reads lacking a unique V-gene family were excluded. As a way to deal with suspected cross-contamination and a sequencing artifact, a later analysis dropped 592 nucleotide sequences that were highly shared and had low generation probability. In a later analysis, a clonal expansion index was calculated for each public chain from normalized within-repertoire ranks of inferred template counts. A later analysis computed generation probabilities with a VDJ recombination model fitted to out-of-frame rearrangements, and checked the results against IGoR. In a later analysis, TCR-TCR, TCR-HLA and TCR-CMV co-occurrence was scored with hypergeometric tests, and a repertoire-size bias correction was applied to TCR pairs. To estimate false discovery rates, a later analysis permuted the HLA or CMV assignments 20 times. In a later analysis, co-occurring TCRs were grouped using DBSCAN, and TCRdist sequence similarity was added for clustering within HLA-allele-positive subsets. Repertoires with fewer than 30,000 or more than 120,000 public chains were left out of co-occurrence clustering, as were several repertoires with anomalous nucleotide sharing. The clones in this table, taken by TCRdb from immuneACCESS, are in-frame only. Not every clone is retained; where verified, under half of the shortfall comes from an unresolved V gene, and the cause of the rest is unknown. V and J calls and clone size are given by that table; D and trimming were obtained from the DNA. The sample has under 200,000 clones on record, about 78% of them singletons. The top ten constitute 2% to 2.5% of the sample.

The cohort was made up of several hundred healthy bone marrow donors. Cohort members were all nominally healthy when sampled, although unrecorded immune exposures were likely present. The donor tested CMV seronegative and was one of the 352 seronegative cohort members. A peripheral blood sample was provided by each donor, and peripheral blood mononuclear cells were used for TCR beta sequencing. The Qiagen DNeasy Blood Extraction Kit was used to extract genomic DNA from the blood cell samples. Sequenced material: PBMCs. Recombination joined TRBV7-9 with TRBJ1-5; 12 bases in the middle match TRBD1. This clonotype originated in a man aged 55 to 70 in good health and CMV-seronegative. The DNA reads as follows: TGTGCCAGCAGCTTAGGAACCGGGACAGGGGGCTATCAGCCCCAGCATTTT. This sequence encodes CASSLGTGTGGYQPQHF.